Each of the 27 T cell receptor beta chains below was sequenced from the same sample in a study of blood T cell repertoires in COVID-19. Assay used: immunoSEQ multiplex PCR; TCRdb lists only in-frame clones, some missing. Altogether fewer than 350,000 clones are present, about nine tenths being singletons, with the ten largest covering under 3%. The sequenced sample was PBMCs or T cells enriched from blood (not recorded which). Every receptor here comes from a woman aged 40 to 55 with acute COVID-19.

The chain recombines TRBV10-3 with TRBJ2-7, with a weak D call TRBD1 (6 bases). Germline loops: CDR1 ENHRY, CDR2 SYGVKD. This CDR3 is 13 amino acids long. Trimming took 4 bases from V and 5 from J, leaving 12 bases between them. The CDR3 coding sequence is TGTGCCATCAGTGGAAGGGGGTCCAACGAGCAGTACTTC. It yields the protein CAISGRGSNEQYF.

The J gene is TRBJ1-4, the V gene TRBV7-9; D is perhaps TRBD1 (6 bases). Germline CDR1 SEHNR, CDR2 FQNEAQ (reference sequence). The V gene lost 3 bases and the J gene lost 3 bases, with 8 bases spanning the gap. This CDR3 comprises 14 residues. The CDR3 here is CASSLSGANEKLFF. The CDR3 bases are TGTGCCAGCAGCTTGTCAGGGGCTAATGAAAAACTGTTTTTT.

The chain carries TRBV15 and TRBJ2-1, with a possible D match to TRBD2 (5 bases). V shed 0 bases and J shed 9 bases, with 12 bases lying between them. The CDR3 has 14 residues. CDR1 and CDR2 (germline): LNHNV, YYDKDF (reference sequence). CDR3 amino acids: CATSRDILGIEQFF. The CDR3, as DNA: TGTGCCACCAGCAGAGATATACTAGGGATTGAGCAGTTCTTC.

This clone came up once. The chain carries TRBV5-1 and TRBJ1-1, with D perhaps TRBD1 (6 bases). CDR1 is SGHRS, CDR2 YFSETQ, per germline. The V end lost 2 bases, the J end lost 8 bases, and 13 bases lay between the germline ends. CDR3 length equals 13 residues. The CDR3 DNA reads TGCGCCAGCAGCTTTGCAGGGGAACCCGAAGCTTTCTTT. It specifies CASSFAGEPEAFF.

The chain links TRBV27 to TRBJ2-3, with a possible D match to TRBD2 (5 bases). The CDR3 is 15 amino acids. Trimming took 8 bases from V and 2 from J, leaving 17 bases between them. Germline V CDR1 and CDR2: MNHEY, SMNVEV (reference sequence). The CDR3 DNA is TGTGCCAGCCCCCAGTTAGCGCCAGACACAGATACGCAGTATTTT. Translated: CASPQLAPDTDTQYF.

The genes are TRBV11-3 and TRBJ2-3; 8 positions match TRBD2. Looked up from germline, CDR1 is SGHNT and CDR2 is YENEEA. With V trimmed by 1 base and J by 1 base, 4 bases remained unmatched. This CDR3 comprises 16 residues. In DNA form, the CDR3 reads TGTGCCAGCAGCTTAGTCAGCGGGGGCCGCACAGATACGCAGTATTTT. It specifies CASSLVSGGRTDTQYF.

The rearrangement links TRBV15 to TRBJ1-1; 7 bases fit TRBD1. Germline trimming cut 1 base from V and 2 bases from J; bases unmatched to any gene: 7. The CDR3 runs 16 residues. In germline, CDR1 is LNHNV, CDR2 YYDKDF (reference sequence). The CDR3 region has the DNA TGTGCCACCAGCAGAGCCTTGGGACAGAGAAACACTGAAGCTTTCTTT. Encoded protein: CATSRALGQRNTEAFF.

The V call is TRBV24-1, the J call TRBJ1-3; TRBD1 agrees at 7 bases. Germline V gene sequence: CDR1 KGHDR, CDR2 SFDVKD. J was trimmed by 2 bases and V by 4 bases; bases with no gene match: 16. This CDR3 is built from 19 residues. The CDR3 DNA reads TGTGCCACCAGTGACTACTGTAATATGACAGGGCGAACTGGAAACACCATATATTTT. Its translation is CATSDYCNMTGRTGNTIYF.

The genes are TRBV24-1 and TRBJ2-3; 16 bases fit TRBD2. This CDR3 has 18 residues. The junction had 7 bases not matched to a gene; V was cut back by 4 bases and J by 4 bases. Per the germline V gene, CDR1 is KGHDR and CDR2 is SFDVKD. As DNA, the CDR3 is TGTGCCACCAGTGAGTCGGGACTAGCGGGAGGGCCTCCAGATACGCAGTATTTT. Its protein product is CATSESGLAGGPPDTQYF.

This chain connects TRBV29-1 to TRBJ1-4; 7 bases are shared with TRBD1. V was pared by 7 bases and J by 7 bases, with 9 bases of the junction left unmatched. CDR1 and CDR2 (germline): SQVTM, ANQGSEA. The CDR3 length is 13 residues. The CDR3 loop is CSGRVGGTEKLFF. In nucleotides, the CDR3 is TGCAGCGGGCGGGTAGGGGGCACTGAAAAACTGTTTTTT. The whole variable domain, remainder taken from reference TRBV29-1 and TRBJ1-4, is SAVISQKPSRDICQRGTSLTIQCQVDSQVTMMFWYRQQPGQSLTLIATANQGSEATYESGFVIDKFPISRPNLTFSTLTVSNMSPEDSSIYLCSGRVGGTEKLFFGSGTQLSVL.

This clone was detected once. The chain employs TRBV11-3 and TRBJ2-5; TRBD2 aligns across 11 bases. J lost 6 bases, V lost 3 bases, and 6 bases had no gene match. CDR1 is SGHNT and CDR2 is YENEEA in the germline V gene. The CDR3 covers 15 residues. This chain's CDR3 is CASSFSSGRGKTQYF. In DNA, the CDR3 is TGTGCCAGCAGCTTCAGTAGCGGGAGGGGGAAGACCCAGTACTTC.

This CDR3 reads CASSRYSIQETQYF. CDR3 DNA: TGTGCCAGCAGTCGATACAGCATCCAAGAGACCCAGTACTTC. This chain connects TRBV28 to TRBJ2-5; D remains unclear. Trimming removed 5 bases at V and 1 base at J, with 11 bases between. Germline values: CDR1 MDHEN, CDR2 SYDVKM. The CDR3 is 14 amino acids.

This clone appeared once. J is TRBJ2-7 and V is TRBV2; 9 nucleotides align to TRBD2. The CDR3 covers 14 residues. The germline gives CDR1 SNHLY, CDR2 FYNNEI. V was clipped by 4 bases and J by 4 bases; unmatched bases: 5. The CDR3 bases are TGTGCCAGCAGTGGTAGCGGGAGATCTTACGAGCAGTACTTC. The encoded protein is CASSGSGRSYEQYF.

The CDR3 nucleotides read TGTGCCAGCTCCTGGACTAGCGGGGGGACAGATACGCAGTATTTT. Protein sequence: CASSWTSGGTDTQYF. V gene TRBV7-2 combines with J gene TRBJ2-3; 14 bases match TRBD2. The germline gives CDR1 SGHTA, CDR2 FQGNSA. V shed 8 bases, J shed 3 bases, and the junction held 4 bases outside the gene matches. This CDR3 is built from 15 residues.

V gene TRBV5-4 combines with J gene TRBJ2-1; tentatively, D is TRBD1 (6 bases). CDR1 and CDR2 (germline): SGHNT, YYREEE (reference sequence). V dropped 0 bases and J dropped 9 bases, with 7 bases sitting between them. The CDR3 has 12 amino acids. This CDR3 is CASSLGQAEQFF. Written as DNA, the CDR3 is TGTGCCAGCAGCTTGGGACAGGCTGAGCAGTTCTTC.

The chain is built from TRBV6-5 and TRBJ2-3, with D possibly matching TRBD2 (7 bases). Germline lookup yields CDR1 MNHEY and CDR2 SVGAGI. This CDR3 spans 15 amino acids. Trimming took 6 bases from V and 1 from J, leaving 14 bases between them. CDR3 in DNA: TGTGCCAGCAGGAGGGGAGGGGGAGGCACAGATACGCAGTATTTT. Amino acid sequence: CASRRGGGGTDTQYF.

This chain connects TRBV5-1 to TRBJ2-7, with TRBD2 matching over 9 bases. The length of the CDR3 is 15 residues. J was trimmed by 4 bases and V by 0 bases; bases with no gene match: 5. Germline CDR1 and CDR2: SGHRS and YFSETQ. This CDR3 reads CASSLGLAEAYEQYF. For the CDR3, the DNA is TGCGCCAGCAGCTTGGGACTAGCGGAGGCTTACGAGCAGTACTTC.

This clone was detected once. The J gene is TRBJ1-3, the V gene TRBV12-5, with 7 bases fitting TRBD1. V trimming: 2 bases; J trimming: 4 bases; junction bases outside the gene matches: 23. Germline V gives CDR1 LGHNT, CDR2 FRNRAP. CDR3 length: 21 amino acids. CDR3 in amino acids: CASGLRGPALLRGHEGNTIYF. The CDR3 nucleotides read TGTGCTAGTGGTTTGAGGGGCCCGGCCCTACTTAGGGGGCACGAGGGAAACACCATATATTTT.

The rearrangement links TRBV27 to TRBJ1-6, with 8 positions matching TRBD1. The CDR3 runs 14 residues. Germline V lookup: CDR1 MNHEY, CDR2 SMNVEV (reference sequence). After removal of 2 bases from V and 10 bases from J, the junction contained 4 bases not matched to a gene. The CDR3 region is CASSLEQGGSPLHF. The DNA for the CDR3 is TGTGCCAGCAGTTTAGAACAGGGGGGATCACCCCTCCACTTT.

V is TRBV3-1 (or the pseudogene TRBV3-2) and J is TRBJ1-1; perhaps TRBD1 as D (5 bases). Germline CDR1 reads LGHDT; CDR2 reads YNNKEL (reference sequence). Trimming shortened V by 0 bases and J by 4 bases, and 12 bases separated the two germline ends. The CDR3 loop spans 15 amino acids. CDR3 bases: TGTGCCAGCAGCCAAGAAATGACAGTCGGCACTGAAGCTTTCTTT. This translates into CASSQEMTVGTEAFF.

This clone appeared once. V gene TRBV4-1 combines with J gene TRBJ2-7; 8 bases match TRBD1. This CDR3 has 14 amino acids. Germline CDR1 and CDR2: MGHRA and YSYEKL. V was pared by 1 base and J by 5 bases, with 4 bases of the junction left unmatched. Written as DNA, the CDR3 is TGCGCCAGCAGCCAAGGGACAGGGATCCACGAGCAGTACTTC. This codes for CASSQGTGIHEQYF.

V usage is TRBV18 and J usage is TRBJ2-7; 7 bases map to TRBD1. Unmatched junction bases numbered 1, after V lost 0 bases and J lost 2 bases. Germline loops: CDR1 KGHSH, CDR2 LQKENI. The CDR3 has 14 residues. In DNA form, the CDR3 reads TGTGCCAGCTCACCACCGGGACAGCCCTACGAGCAGTACTTC. This translates into CASSPPGQPYEQYF.

V usage is TRBV27 and J usage is TRBJ2-5; D is perhaps TRBD1 (6 bases). Trimming took off 4 bases at V and 2 bases at J, with 11 bases between the two ends. Germline-derived CDR1 and CDR2 are MNHEY and SMNVEV (reference sequence). The CDR3 is 14 residues long. CDR3 sequence (DNA): TGTGCCAGCAGTTCGTCGGACAGTCAAGAGACCCAGTACTTC. Encoded protein: CASSSSDSQETQYF.

The chain carries TRBV9 and TRBJ2-7; maybe TRBD2 (6 bases). The V gene's germline CDR1 is SGDLS and CDR2 YYNGEE. This CDR3 is 15 amino acids long. Deletions cut 5 bases from V and 2 bases from J, with 17 bases between. The CDR3 is CASSATGTETYEQYF. As DNA, the CDR3 is TGTGCCAGCAGTGCGACCGGGACTGAGACCTACGAGCAGTACTTC.

The V gene is TRBV7-9, the J gene TRBJ2-2; 7 bases fit TRBD2. CDR1 and CDR2 (germline): SEHNR, FQNEAQ (reference sequence). The length of the CDR3 is 16 residues. Trimming at V came to 0 bases and at J to 1 base, leaving 2 bases not matched to a gene. The CDR3 reads CASSLAASGNTGELFF. The CDR3 region has the DNA TGTGCCAGCAGCTTAGCCGCTAGCGGGAACACCGGGGAGCTGTTTTTT.

The chain carries TRBV7-2 and TRBJ1-4, with 10 bases fitting TRBD1. Trimming took 7 bases from V and 7 from J; bases not matched to a gene: 3. Looked up from germline, CDR1 is SGHTA and CDR2 is FQGNSA. There are 13 residues in the CDR3. The CDR3 protein is CASNRDRGEKLFF. The CDR3 nucleotides read TGTGCCAGCAACCGGGACAGGGGTGAAAAACTGTTTTTT.

The genes are TRBV18 and TRBJ1-5; D is unclear. The germline V gene encodes CDR1 KGHSH and CDR2 LQKENI. The V and J ends lost 5 bases and 3 bases respectively, with 14 bases between them. The length of the CDR3 is 15 residues. The CDR3 sequence: CASSSVPRDNQPQHF. The CDR3, as DNA: TGTGCCAGCTCAAGTGTCCCACGGGACAATCAGCCCCAGCATTTT.